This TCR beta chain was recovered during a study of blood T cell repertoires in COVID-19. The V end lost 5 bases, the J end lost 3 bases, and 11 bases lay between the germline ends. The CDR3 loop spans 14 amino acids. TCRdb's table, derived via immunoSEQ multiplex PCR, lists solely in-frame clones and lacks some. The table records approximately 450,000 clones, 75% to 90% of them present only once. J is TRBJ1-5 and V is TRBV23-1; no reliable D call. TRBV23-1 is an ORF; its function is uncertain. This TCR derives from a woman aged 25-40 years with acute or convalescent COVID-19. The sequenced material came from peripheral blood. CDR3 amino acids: CASSISPDNQPQHF. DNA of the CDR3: TGCGCCAGCAGTATTTCTCCAGACAATCAGCCCCAGCATTTT.